This TCR beta chain was obtained from a study of PD-1 blockade in classical Hodgkin lymphoma. Using immunoSEQ multiplex PCR, the repertoire was profiled, and TCRdb retains in-frame clones only, with some absent. The sample includes almost 100,000 clones, roughly 89% seen only once; the top ten take less than 3.5%. Brentuximab vedotin exposure varied, and every patient relapsed after autologous stem cell transplantation. Germline assignment: CDR1 SGHVS and CDR2 FQNEAQ. The CDR3 contains 16 residues. Trimming stripped 5 bases from V and 5 bases from J, with 19 bases between. Notes on this clone: Antigen unknown.

Whole-study results and caveats: CD4+ TCR diversity rose significantly by C4D1, and CD8+ TCR diversity did not.

Specimen: peripheral blood mononuclear cells (PBMCs), collected at baseline. This chain links TRBV7-8 with TRBJ2-1; D might be TRBD2 (6 bases). The receptor comes from a human donor with classical Hodgkin lymphoma. CDR3 in DNA: TGTGCCAGCAGCGTTGCCGGGACTCTCTCGCACAATGAGCAGTTCTTC. The encoded protein is CASSVAGTLSHNEQFF.